This TCR beta chain emerged from a study of blood T cell repertoires in COVID-19 (dated by TCRdb to 2020 to 2022). Study-level background: The collaborator samples originated in the United States, Italy and Spain and spanned the acute and convalescent phases of COVID-19. The prospective study material was composed of cDNA or gDNA derived from T cells, B-cell-depleted T cells, or PBMCs. Deeply sampled blood TCRbeta repertoires from subjects exposed to, actively infected with, or recovered from COVID-19 were included in the dataset. A freely available public database, intended as a resource for researchers studying the immune response to SARS-CoV-2, is where the repertoires were released. Samples came from the ongoing ImmuneRACE study (first 160 participants) plus 1,254 subjects from 6 global collaborators. Sample metadata almost always included a de-identified subject ID, COVID-19 status, age in years and sex. Where available, HLA class I and class II types were obtained from metadata supplied by the sample provider rather than from assay-based typing. Here is what the overall study found, with its caveats: How much clinical and demographic metadata was included differed by source and by participant, and the metadata was provided uncurated.

Per the germline V gene (reference sequence), GTSNPN is the CDR1 and SVGIG is the CDR2. CDR3 length: 11 amino acids, cysteine to phenylalanine. Only the CDR3 DNA is retained, 33 bases long and in frame from the first base. V loses 3 bases, J loses 5 bases, and the germline ends lie 4 bases apart. One collaborating source in Seattle enrolled patients while the patients were actively infected and followed the patients over time throughout the course of disease. Whole blood was collected in K2EDTA tubes by collaborating institutions according to the institutions' own protocols. For TCRbeta analysis, collaborator samples were shipped as frozen whole blood, as isolated PBMCs, or as DNA extracted from either sample type. About this clone: It lacks a known antigen. The sample holds no much larger clone one base away, and base qualities are not on file.

The immunoSEQ Assay, a bias-controlled multiplex PCR, was used to amplify TCRbeta CDR3 regions from genomic DNA. On the authors' methods: Nucleated cell counts per sample were estimated from amplification of reference gene primers within the assay. To quantify the absolute abundance of each unique TCRbeta CDR3 rearrangement, sequence reads were collapsed and filtered. For each sample, productive Simpson clonality was calculated as the square root of Simpson's diversity index across productive rearrangements. TCRdb stores this immuneACCESS table with in-frame sequences only. Part of the clones is absent; in the studies checked, under half of the shortfall reflects unresolved V genes, and no reason is known for the rest. Clone size and the V and J calls come from that table; the DNA yielded D and trimming. In all, the sample holds 300,000 to 400,000 clones, and around 87% of those were seen once. Around 6% of the sample is held by the ten biggest clonotypes.

This clonotype was obtained from a woman between 50 and 59 years old with COVID-19, enrolled during active disease. Sequenced input: peripheral blood. The receptor chain draws on TRBV30 and TRBJ2-2; no D segment can be confidently identified. The nucleotides read TGTGCCTGGAGGGAGACCGGGGAGCTGTTTTTT. It translates as CAWRETGELFF. Joined to the reference TRBV30 and TRBJ2-2 proteins, this CDR3 gives the full variable domain: SQTIHQWPATLVQPVGSPLSLECTVEGTSNPNLYWYRQAAGRGLQLLFYSVGIGQISSEVPQNLSASRPQDRQFILSSKKLLLSDSGFYLCAWRETGELFFGEGSRLTVL.